This TCR beta chain appears in the sequencing data of a study of OX40 agonist ivuxolimab in advanced cancers. Some clones are missing from TCRdb's copy, which holds only in-frame ones; the method was immunoSEQ multiplex PCR. The data contain some 68,000 clones, over 80% of them singletons. Trimming left V 5 bases short and J 3 bases short, with 13 bases between. The germline V gene encodes CDR1 MDHEN and CDR2 SYDVKM. There are 14 residues in the CDR3. This receptor was taken from an adult with an advanced solid tumor such as melanoma, head and neck, liver or kidney cancer. Here the sequenced sample was CD4+ or CD8+ T cells sorted from blood, taken in a trial of the OX40 agonist ivuxolimab. The chain is built from TRBV28 and TRBJ1-2, with D unresolved. CDR3 sequence: CASSPTEQYYGYTF. Here the CDR3 DNA reads TGTGCCAGCAGTCCAACGGAACAGTACTATGGCTACACCTTC.